A single sample is the source of the 16 T cell receptor beta chains below, sequenced in a study of vaccination and CD4 T cells after COVID-19. Stated treatment: roughly ten-day PBMC culture with coronavirus spike peptide pools or control peptides (ViraFEST assay). CD4+ T cells that had been cultured provided DNA sequenced with the Oncomine TCR Beta short-read assay. TCRdb re-derived calls from the PCR reads in MiXCR, one entry per CDR3 protein. The sample yields over 9,000 distinct CDR3 sequences, roughly 73% seen once. Their cognate antigens are unknown. Source material: CD4+ T cells from blood, cultured in vitro. The receptors were sampled from a human donor who had recovered from COVID-19.

This clonotype was detected a few times. J is TRBJ2-7 and V is TRBV15; no clear D. This CDR3 spans 16 amino acids. The V gene's germline CDR1 is LNHNV and CDR2 YYDKDF (reference sequence). V lost 0 bases and J lost 2, with 14 bases in between. This CDR3 is CATSRDEISMTYEQYF. The CDR3 DNA is TGTGCCACCAGCAGAGATGAGATATCAATGACCTACGAGCAGTACTTC.

V usage is TRBV20-1 and J usage is TRBJ1-1; D gene uncertain. Germline-derived CDR1 and CDR2 are DFQATT and SNEGSKA (reference sequence). With 7 bases removed from V and 2 bases from J, the gap between germline ends came to 11 bases. This CDR3 comprises 12 residues. CDR3 region: CSGQKENTEAFF. The CDR3 DNA is TGCAGTGGCCAGAAGGAAAACACTGAAGCTTTCTTT.

This clonotype is labeled large. This chain links TRBV2 with TRBJ1-1; D remains ambiguous. V gave up 5 bases and J gave up 0 bases, with 7 bases separating them. CDR3 length equals 13 residues. Germline V CDR1 and CDR2: SNHLY, FYNNEI. CDR3 bases: TGTGCCAGCAGTCCCATTATGAACACTGAAGCTTTCTTT. This codes for CASSPIMNTEAFF.

The CDR3 DNA follows: TGCAGTGCTTACGACAGGTTTAGGGCTTTCTTT. This codes for CSAYDRFRAFF. This chain connects TRBV20-1 to TRBJ1-1; D may be TRBD1 (6 bases). V was shortened by 5 bases and J by 11 bases, with 15 bases between the two germline ends. Germline V CDR1 and CDR2: DFQATT, SNEGSKA (reference sequence). This CDR3 spans 11 amino acids.

The V call is TRBV20-1, the J call TRBJ2-2, with D uncertain. V lost 3 bases and J lost 5, with 13 bases in between. From germline, CDR1 is DFQATT and CDR2 SNEGSKA (reference sequence). CDR3 length equals 14 residues. The CDR3 nucleotides read TGCAGTGCTAGTCACCCCGCGCGGACCGGGGAGCTGTTTTTT. Translating it yields CSASHPARTGELFF.

The V gene is TRBV6-4, the J gene TRBJ1-2, with a possible D match to TRBD1 (6 bases). Trimming shortened V by 6 bases and J by 5 bases, and 16 bases separated the two germline ends. The germline CDR1 and CDR2 sequences are MRHNA and SNTAGT. The CDR3 spans 14 residues. The CDR3 loop is CASSPGGTQYGYTF. CDR3 bases: TGTGCCAGCAGCCCCGGGGGGACACAGTATGGCTACACCTTC.

The chain uses TRBV7-2 and TRBJ1-5; D remains unclear. V was shortened by 1 base and J by 4 bases, with 2 bases between the two germline ends. CDR1 is SGHTA and CDR2 is FQGNSA in the germline V gene. CDR3 length equals 12 residues. The CDR3: CASSLVNQPQHF. DNA for the CDR3: TGTGCCAGCAGCTTAGTTAATCAGCCCCAGCATTTT. The full variable domain, with the rest looked up from reference TRBV7-2 and TRBJ1-5, is GAGVSQSPSNKVTEKGKDVELRCDPISGHTALYWYRQSLGQGLEFLIYFQGNSAPDKSGLPSDRFSAERTGGSVSTLTIQRTQQEDSAVYLCASSLVNQPQHFGDGTRLSIL.

This chain uses TRBV20-1 with TRBJ2-2, with TRBD1 matching 8 bases. Looked up from germline, CDR1 is DFQATT and CDR2 is SNEGSKA (reference sequence). This CDR3 comprises 14 residues. V gave up 6 bases and J gave up 3 bases; unmatched junction bases: 6. CDR3 residues: CSARQGIYTGELFF. CDR3 sequence (DNA): TGCAGTGCCCGACAGGGGATTTACACCGGGGAGCTGTTTTTT.

This clonotype was seen a handful of times. This rearrangement joins TRBV6-2 or TRBV6-3 to TRBJ2-5, with D possibly being TRBD2 (7 bases). Trimming left V 1 base short and J 7 bases short, with 10 bases between. CDR3 size: 13 residues. Germline values: CDR1 MNHEY, CDR2 SVGEGT. CDR3 sequence: CASSYYREGTQYF. Written as DNA, the CDR3 is TGTGCCAGCAGTTACTACAGGGAGGGGACCCAGTACTTC.

About this clonotype: A junction end diverges from the germline sequence, so it may reflect a read error. The chain has TRBV20-1 and TRBJ2-7, with 7 bases aligning to TRBD1. This CDR3 comprises 14 residues. Germline V gene data show CDR1 as DFQATT and CDR2 as SNEGSKA (reference sequence). The CDR3 sequence: CSAGDRVKSYEQYF. In nucleotides, the CDR3 is TGCAGTGCTGGAGACAGGGTAAAATCCTACGAGCAGTACTTC.

V usage is TRBV20-1 and J usage is TRBJ1-2; a weak D match, TRBD1 (5 bases). CDR3 length equals 15 residues. Germline V CDR1 and CDR2: DFQATT, SNEGSKA (reference sequence). V was cut by 0 bases and J by 3 bases, with 14 bases left in between. DNA for the CDR3: TGCAGTGCTAGAGACCCTCTGGGGGGAGACTATGGCTACACCTTC. Amino acids: CSARDPLGGDYGYTF.

This clonotype was found once. This chain's CDR3 is CASEPTTGTNYGYTF. Here the CDR3 DNA reads TGTGCCAGCGAACCCACAACGGGTACTAACTATGGCTACACCTTC. The rearrangement joins TRBV19 to TRBJ1-2; no firm D call. Trimming removed 9 bases from V and 0 bases from J, with 17 bases in between. Germline assignment: CDR1 LNHDA and CDR2 SQIVND (reference sequence). This CDR3 spans 15 amino acids.

CDR3 region: CATRDSRNTDTQYF. The CDR3 DNA is TGTGCCACCAGGGACAGCCGAAACACAGATACGCAGTATTTT. The chain couples TRBV24-1 to TRBJ2-3, with D perhaps TRBD1 (6 bases). The V gene's germline CDR1 is KGHDR and CDR2 SFDVKD. The CDR3 is made up of 14 amino acids. V was shortened by 7 bases and J by 2 bases, with 12 bases between the two germline ends.

The chain recombines TRBV27 with TRBJ1-6; TRBD1 aligns across 7 bases. The J segment lost 9 bases and the V segment lost 3 bases, leaving 5 bases of the junction unmatched. The germline V gene has CDR1 MNHEY and CDR2 SMNVEV (reference sequence). This CDR3 is 14 amino acids long. The CDR3 loop is CASSLLGGGSPLHF. CDR3 in DNA: TGTGCCAGCAGTTTGTTAGGGGGCGGTTCACCCCTCCACTTT.

This clonotype was counted between two and nine times. This chain uses TRBV21-1 with TRBJ1-2; the D call in the table, TRBD1, was not verified against the DNA. TRBV21-1 is noted as a pseudogene. CDR3 length: 12 residues. The CDR3 sequence: CASQTGPYGYTF. For the CDR3, the DNA is TGTGCCAGCCAGACAGGGCCCTATGGCTACACCTTC.

The gene calls are TRBV19 and TRBJ2-3, with 10 positions matching TRBD2. The CDR3 consists of 18 residues. J lost 0 bases, V lost 0 bases, and 6 bases had no gene match. Germline loops: CDR1 LNHDA, CDR2 SQIVND (reference sequence). As DNA, the CDR3 is TGTGCCAGTAGTATAGAACCTGAGGGACTAGCGAGCACAGATACGCAGTATTTT. This encodes CASSIEPEGLASTDTQYF.